A single sample gave rise to the 4 T cell receptor beta chains below, sequenced in a study of cytomegalovirus exposure and HLA in healthy donors. Only in-frame clones appear in the TCRdb table, and some are missing; sequencing was by immunoSEQ multiplex PCR. The sample has 200,000 to 250,000 clones, roughly 80% seen once; the top ten hold around 5.6%. Sequenced: PBMCs. Receptor source: a woman in her late teens or twenties in good health and CMV-seronegative.

The rearrangement links TRBV7-9 to TRBJ1-1; no definite D call. From germline, CDR1 is SEHNR and CDR2 FQNEAQ (reference sequence). The CDR3 extends over 13 amino acids. V shed 1 base and J shed 6 bases, with 9 bases lying between them. CDR3 coding DNA: TGTGCCAGCAGCTTAGTTCGGATGGCTGAAGCTTTCTTT. This codes for CASSLVRMAEAFF.

The V gene is TRBV5-1, the J gene TRBJ2-1; 11 positions match TRBD2. This CDR3 comprises 14 residues. V dropped 1 base and J dropped 6; count of bases not matched to a gene: 0. Germline lookup yields CDR1 SGHRS and CDR2 YFSETQ. The CDR3 protein is CASSLTSGSNEQFF. CDR3 DNA: TGCGCCAGCAGCTTGACTAGCGGGAGCAATGAGCAGTTCTTC.

The chain carries TRBV20-1 and TRBJ2-7; D not resolved. The CDR3 spans 11 residues. Trimming took 3 bases from V and 7 from J, leaving 10 bases between them. Germline CDR1 DFQATT, CDR2 SNEGSKA (reference sequence). As DNA, the CDR3 is TGCAGTGCTAGGCGTCAGAGGGAGCAGTACTTC. This sequence encodes CSARRQREQYF.

The V and J genes are TRBV9 and TRBJ1-1; D call uncertain. The V gene lost 0 bases and the J gene lost 3 bases, with 12 bases spanning the gap. This CDR3 contains 15 residues. Looked up from germline, CDR1 is SGDLS and CDR2 is YYNGEE. CDR3 sequence (DNA): TGTGCCAGCAGCGTAGATCCGGGTAGGGACACTGAAGCTTTCTTT. Translating gives CASSVDPGRDTEAFF.